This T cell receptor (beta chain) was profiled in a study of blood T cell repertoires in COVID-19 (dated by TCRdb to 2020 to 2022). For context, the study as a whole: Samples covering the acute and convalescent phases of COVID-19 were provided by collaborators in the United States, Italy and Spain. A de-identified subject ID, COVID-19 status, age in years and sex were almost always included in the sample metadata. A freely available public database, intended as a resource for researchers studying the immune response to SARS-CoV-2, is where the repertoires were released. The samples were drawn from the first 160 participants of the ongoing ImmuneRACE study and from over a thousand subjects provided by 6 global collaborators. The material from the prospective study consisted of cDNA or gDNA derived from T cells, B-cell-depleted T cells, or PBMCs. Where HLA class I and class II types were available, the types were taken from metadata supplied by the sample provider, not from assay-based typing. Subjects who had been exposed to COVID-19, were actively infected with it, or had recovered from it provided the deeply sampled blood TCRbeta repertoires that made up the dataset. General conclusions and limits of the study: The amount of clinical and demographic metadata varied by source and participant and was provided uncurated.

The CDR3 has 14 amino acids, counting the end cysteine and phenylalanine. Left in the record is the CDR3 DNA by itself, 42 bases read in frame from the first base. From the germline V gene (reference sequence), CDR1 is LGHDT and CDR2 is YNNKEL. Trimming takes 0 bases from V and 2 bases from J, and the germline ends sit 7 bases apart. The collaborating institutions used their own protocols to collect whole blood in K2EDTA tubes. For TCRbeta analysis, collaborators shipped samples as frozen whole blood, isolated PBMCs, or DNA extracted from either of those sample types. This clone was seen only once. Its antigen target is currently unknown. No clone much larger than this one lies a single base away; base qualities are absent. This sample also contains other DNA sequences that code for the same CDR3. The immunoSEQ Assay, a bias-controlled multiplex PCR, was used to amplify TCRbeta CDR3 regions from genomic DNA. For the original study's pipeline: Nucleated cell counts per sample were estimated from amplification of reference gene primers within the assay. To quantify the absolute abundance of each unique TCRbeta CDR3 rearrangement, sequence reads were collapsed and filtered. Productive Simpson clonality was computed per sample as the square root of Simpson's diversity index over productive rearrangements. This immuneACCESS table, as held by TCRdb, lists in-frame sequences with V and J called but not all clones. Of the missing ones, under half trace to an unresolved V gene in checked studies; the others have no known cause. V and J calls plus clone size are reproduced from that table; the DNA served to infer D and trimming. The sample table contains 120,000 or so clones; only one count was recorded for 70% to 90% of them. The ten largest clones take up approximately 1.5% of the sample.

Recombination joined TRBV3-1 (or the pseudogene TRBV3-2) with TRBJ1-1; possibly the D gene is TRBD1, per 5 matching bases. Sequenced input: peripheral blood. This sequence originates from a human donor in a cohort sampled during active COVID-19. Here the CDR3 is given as CASSQDRVNTEAFF. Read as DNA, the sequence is TGTGCCAGCAGCCAAGACAGGGTCAACACTGAAGCTTTCTTT.